The next 13 T cell receptor beta chains were all read from a single sample in a study of blood T cell repertoires in COVID-19. Method: immunoSEQ multiplex PCR; TCRdb's copy keeps in-frame clones and lacks some. The table shows approximately 150,000 clones, with around nine tenths occurring only once. The sequencing sample was made of peripheral blood. These receptors came from a woman aged 80 or over with COVID-19, enrolled during active disease.

J is TRBJ2-5 and V is TRBV6-5, with D perhaps matching TRBD1 (6 bases). Per germline, CDR1 MNHEY and CDR2 SVGAGI. CDR3 length: 14 amino acids. Trimming took off 2 bases at V and 5 bases at J, with 12 bases between the two ends. The CDR3 here is CASSYGRQGETQYF. The CDR3 DNA reads as TGTGCCAGCAGTTACGGCAGGCAGGGGGAGACCCAGTACTTC.

The J gene is TRBJ1-4, the V gene TRBV5-6; maybe TRBD1 (6 bases). Per the germline V gene, CDR1 is SGHDT and CDR2 is YYEEEE. This CDR3 has 16 residues. V was trimmed by 2 bases and J by 7 bases, leaving 18 bases between them. CDR3 sequence: CASSLQGTAGSEKLFF. The CDR3 coding sequence is TGTGCCAGCAGCTTACAGGGTACAGCAGGTTCTGAAAAACTGTTTTTT.

The rearrangement links TRBV9 to TRBJ2-1; D is perhaps TRBD2 (6 bases). The CDR3 runs 16 residues. Trimming stripped 0 bases from V and 7 bases from J, with 17 bases between. Per germline, CDR1 SGDLS and CDR2 YYNGEE. The CDR3 coding sequence is TGTGCCAGCAGCGTAGCGAGCGGGCGCTCTGAGAATGAGCAGTTCTTC. It encodes CASSVASGRSENEQFF.

The chain couples TRBV5-1 to TRBJ2-2; D is ambiguous. Trimming shortened V by 1 base and J by 7 bases, and 11 bases separated the two germline ends. CDR1 SGHRS and CDR2 YFSETQ come from the germline V gene. The CDR3 is made up of 14 amino acids. The CDR3: CASSLTLGDGELFF. The DNA of the CDR3 is TGCGCCAGCAGCTTGACCCTCGGAGACGGGGAGCTGTTTTTT.

The J gene is TRBJ2-3, the V gene TRBV18; the match to TRBD1 covers 7 bases. Germline CDR1 and CDR2: KGHSH and LQKENI. The V gene end was trimmed by 1 base and the J gene end by 4 bases; junction bases not matched to a gene: 8. The CDR3 extends over 16 amino acids. CDR3: CASSPRGGSGADTQYF. CDR3 sequence (DNA): TGTGCCAGCTCACCACGAGGGGGCTCTGGGGCAGATACGCAGTATTTT. Supplemented by reference TRBV18 and TRBJ2-3, the full variable domain reads NAGVMQNPRHLVRRRGQEARLRCSPMKGHSHVYWYRQLPEEGLKFMVYLQKENIIDESGMPKERFSAEFPKEGPSILRIQQVVRGDSAAYFCASSPRGGSGADTQYFGPGTRLTVL.

The chain combines TRBV5-1 with TRBJ1-1; TRBD1 agrees at 8 bases. CDR3 length equals 15 residues. Germline lookup yields CDR1 SGHRS and CDR2 YFSETQ. V was clipped by 0 bases and J by 6 bases; unmatched bases: 7. CDR3: CASSLDGQGTPEAFF. In DNA, the CDR3 is TGCGCCAGCAGCTTGGACGGACAGGGTACGCCTGAAGCTTTCTTT.

The chain combines TRBV5-1 with TRBJ2-3; no definite D call. Germline V gives CDR1 SGHRS, CDR2 YFSETQ. V gave up 3 bases and J gave up 2 bases, with 13 bases separating them. The CDR3 has 15 residues. The CDR3 coding sequence is TGCGCCAGCAGCTCAGGCGTTTTCCCCACAGATACGCAGTATTTT. As protein: CASSSGVFPTDTQYF. Full variable domain (remainder filled in from reference TRBV5-1 and TRBJ2-3): KAGVTQTPRYLIKTRGQQVTLSCSPISGHRSVSWYQQTPGQGLQFLFEYFSETQRNKGNFPGRFSGRQFSNSRSEMNVSTLELGDSALYLCASSSGVFPTDTQYFGPGTRLTVL.

The genes are TRBV19 and TRBJ1-1; unclear D gene. V was shortened by 4 bases and J by 11 bases, with 17 bases between the two germline ends. The CDR3 is made up of 13 amino acids. Germline V gene lookup returns CDR1 LNHDA and CDR2 SQIVND (reference sequence). CDR3 residues: CASSTETSRLAFF. The CDR3, as DNA: TGTGCCAGTAGTACCGAGACAAGCCGGTTGGCTTTCTTT.

V is TRBV21-1 and J is TRBJ2-3; TRBD1, the table's D call, lacks a check against the DNA. TRBV21-1 is labeled a pseudogene. The CDR3 totals 15 residues. The CDR3 DNA reads TGTGCCAGCAGCACACGGGACAGATGCACAGATACGCAGTATTTT. Translation gives CASSTRDRCTDTQYF.

The V gene is TRBV28, the J gene TRBJ1-1, with D maybe TRBD1 (6 bases). This CDR3 comprises 12 residues. Germline-derived CDR1 and CDR2 are MDHEN and SYDVKM. Trimming pared 7 bases from V and 7 bases from J, leaving 13 bases between. DNA of the CDR3: TGTGCCAGCAAGGTCGGACAGATTGAAGCTTTCTTT. Translated: CASKVGQIEAFF.

The V and J genes are TRBV4-2 and TRBJ1-5; D is perhaps TRBD1 (6 bases). CDR1 is LGHNA and CDR2 is YNFKEQ in the germline V gene. Trimming took 1 base from V and 0 from J, leaving 10 bases between them. The CDR3 sequence is 16 residues long. CDR3 nucleotide sequence: TGTGCCAGCAGCCAAGGGACAGCGAATAGCAATCAGCCCCAGCATTTT. This sequence encodes CASSQGTANSNQPQHF.

The J gene is TRBJ2-3, the V gene TRBV7-9, with 9 bases aligning to TRBD2. Trimming at V came to 3 bases and at J to 1 base, leaving 5 bases not matched to a gene. The germline V gene has CDR1 SEHNR and CDR2 FQNEAQ (reference sequence). The CDR3 has 16 residues. The CDR3 DNA follows: TGTGCCAGCAGCTTGCGGGAGGGGCGGGGCACAGATACGCAGTATTTT. Its protein product is CASSLREGRGTDTQYF.

This chain joins TRBV27 and TRBJ1-4; TRBD1 agrees at 9 bases. The CDR3 has 18 residues. CDR1 is MNHEY and CDR2 is SMNVEV in the germline V gene (reference sequence). J lost 0 bases, V lost 4 bases, and 9 bases had no gene match. In DNA form, the CDR3 reads TGTGCCAGCAGTTCCCGGACAGGGGTGCGTGCAACTAATGAAAAACTGTTTTTT. Its protein is CASSSRTGVRATNEKLFF.